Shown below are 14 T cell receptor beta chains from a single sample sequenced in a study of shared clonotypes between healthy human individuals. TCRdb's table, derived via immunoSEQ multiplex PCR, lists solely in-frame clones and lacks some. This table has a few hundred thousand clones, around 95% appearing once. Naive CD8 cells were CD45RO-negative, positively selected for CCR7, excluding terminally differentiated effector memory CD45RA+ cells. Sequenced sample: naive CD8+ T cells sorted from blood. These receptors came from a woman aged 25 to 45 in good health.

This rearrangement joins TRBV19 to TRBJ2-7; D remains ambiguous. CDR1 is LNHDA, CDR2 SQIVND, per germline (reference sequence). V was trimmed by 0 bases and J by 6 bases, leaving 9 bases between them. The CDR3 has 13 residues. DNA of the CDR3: TGTGCCAGTAGTATAGAACCCCGCCTCGAGCAGTACTTC. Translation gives CASSIEPRLEQYF.

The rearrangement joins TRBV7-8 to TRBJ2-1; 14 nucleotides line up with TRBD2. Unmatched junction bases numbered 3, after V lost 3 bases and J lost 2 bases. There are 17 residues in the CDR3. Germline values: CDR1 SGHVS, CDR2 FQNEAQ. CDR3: CASSFGLAGGTYNEQFF. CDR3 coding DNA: TGTGCCAGCAGCTTCGGACTAGCGGGGGGAACCTACAATGAGCAGTTCTTC.

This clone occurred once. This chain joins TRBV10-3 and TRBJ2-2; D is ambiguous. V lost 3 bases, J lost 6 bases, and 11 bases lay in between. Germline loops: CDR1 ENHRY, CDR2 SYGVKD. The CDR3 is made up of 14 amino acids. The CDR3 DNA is TGTGCCATCAGTGATGAAGGTTGGGCCGGGGAGCTGTTTTTT. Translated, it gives CAISDEGWAGELFF.

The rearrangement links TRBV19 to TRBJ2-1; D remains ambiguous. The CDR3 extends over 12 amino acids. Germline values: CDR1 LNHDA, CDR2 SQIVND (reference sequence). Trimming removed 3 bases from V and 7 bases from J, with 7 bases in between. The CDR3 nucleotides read TGTGCCAGTAGTATGACTGGGAATGAGCAGTTCTTC. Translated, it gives CASSMTGNEQFF. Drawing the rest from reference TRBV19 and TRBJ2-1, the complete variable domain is DGGITQSPKYLFRKEGQNVTLSCEQNLNHDAMYWYRQDPGQGLRLIYYSQIVNDFQKGDIAEGYSVSREKKESFPLTVTSAQKNPTAFYLCASSMTGNEQFFGPGTRLTVL.

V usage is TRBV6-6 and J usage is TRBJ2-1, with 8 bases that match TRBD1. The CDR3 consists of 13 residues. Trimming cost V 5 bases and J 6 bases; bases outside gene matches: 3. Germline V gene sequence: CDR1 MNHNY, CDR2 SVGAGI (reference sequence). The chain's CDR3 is CASSIDRGNEQFF. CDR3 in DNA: TGTGCCAGCAGTATCGACAGGGGCAATGAGCAGTTCTTC.

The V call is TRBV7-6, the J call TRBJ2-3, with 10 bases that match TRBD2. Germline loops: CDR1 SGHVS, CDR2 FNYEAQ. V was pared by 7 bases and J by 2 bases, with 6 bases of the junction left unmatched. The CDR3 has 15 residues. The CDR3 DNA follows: TGTGCCAGCACCCTAACTAGCGGGGACACAGATACGCAGTATTTT. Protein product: CASTLTSGDTDTQYF.

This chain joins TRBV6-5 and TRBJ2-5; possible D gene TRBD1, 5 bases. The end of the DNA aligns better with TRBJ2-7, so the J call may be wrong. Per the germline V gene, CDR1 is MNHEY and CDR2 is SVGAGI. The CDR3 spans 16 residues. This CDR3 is CASSYSGQGFKYEQYF. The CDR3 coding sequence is TGTGCCAGCAGTTACAGTGGCCAGGGATTTAAGTACGAGCAGTACTTC.

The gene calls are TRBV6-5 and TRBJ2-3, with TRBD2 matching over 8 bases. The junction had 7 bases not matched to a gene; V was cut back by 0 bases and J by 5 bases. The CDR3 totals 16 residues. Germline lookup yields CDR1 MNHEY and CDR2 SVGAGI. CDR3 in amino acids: CASSYSASGFGDTQYF. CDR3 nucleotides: TGTGCCAGCAGTTACTCGGCTAGCGGGTTCGGAGATACGCAGTATTTT.

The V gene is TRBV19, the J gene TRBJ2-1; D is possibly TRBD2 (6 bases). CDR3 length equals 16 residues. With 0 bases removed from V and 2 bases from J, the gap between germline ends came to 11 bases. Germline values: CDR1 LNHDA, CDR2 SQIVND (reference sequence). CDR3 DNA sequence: TGTGCCAGTAGTATAGATGGCGGGGACCCCTACAATGAGCAGTTCTTC. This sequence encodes CASSIDGGDPYNEQFF.

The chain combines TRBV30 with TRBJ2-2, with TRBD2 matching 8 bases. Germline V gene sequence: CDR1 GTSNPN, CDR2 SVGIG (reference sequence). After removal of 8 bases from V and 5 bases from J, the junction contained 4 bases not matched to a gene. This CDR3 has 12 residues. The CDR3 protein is CAGTSFTGELFF. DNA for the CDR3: TGTGCCGGGACTAGTTTTACCGGGGAGCTGTTTTTT.

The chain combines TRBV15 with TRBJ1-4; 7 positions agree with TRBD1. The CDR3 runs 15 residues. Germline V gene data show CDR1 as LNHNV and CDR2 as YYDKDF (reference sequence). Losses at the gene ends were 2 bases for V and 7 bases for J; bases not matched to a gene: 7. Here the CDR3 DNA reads TGTGCCACCAGCAGACCGACAGGGAGAGGTGAAAAACTGTTTTTT. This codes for CATSRPTGRGEKLFF.

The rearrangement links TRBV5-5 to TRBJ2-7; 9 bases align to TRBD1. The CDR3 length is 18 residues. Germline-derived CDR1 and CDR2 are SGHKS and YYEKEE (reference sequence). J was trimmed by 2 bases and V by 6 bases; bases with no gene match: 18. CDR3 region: CASTSHRGQFYKTYEQYF. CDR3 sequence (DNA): TGTGCCAGCACCAGTCACAGGGGGCAGTTTTACAAGACCTACGAGCAGTACTTC.

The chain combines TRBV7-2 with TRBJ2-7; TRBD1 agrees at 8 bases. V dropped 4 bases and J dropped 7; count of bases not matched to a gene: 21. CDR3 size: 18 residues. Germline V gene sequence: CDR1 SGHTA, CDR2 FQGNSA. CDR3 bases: TGTGCCAGCAGCTCAAAACTACCGGACAGGGCCCATGATGGTGAGCAGTACTTC. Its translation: CASSSKLPDRAHDGEQYF.

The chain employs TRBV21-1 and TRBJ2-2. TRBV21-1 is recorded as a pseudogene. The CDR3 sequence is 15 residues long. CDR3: CASSKEVGNTGELFF. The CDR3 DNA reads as TGTGCCAGCAGCAAAGAAGTAGGGAACACCGGGGAGCTGTTTTTT.